Listed below are T cell receptor beta chains from one sample, sequenced in a study of early T cells in non-severe SARS-CoV-2 infection. TCRdb redid the calling of the 5' RACE reads with MiXCR, one entry per CDR3 protein. The sample includes tens of thousands of distinct CDR3 sequences, 9.5% to 15% of them seen just once. Material: whole blood, obtained at baseline. These receptors all come from an adult who was a healthcare worker with PCR-confirmed SARS-CoV-2 infection or an uninfected control (not recorded which). Both conserved end residues are part of each CDR3. D genes are given only for firm matches. Clone size, where shown, is once, few, many, or a class for clones that have expanded.

V gene	D gene	clone size	J gene	CDR3 protein	CDR3 DNA
TRBV11-2	NA	medium-sized	TRBJ1-1	CASSRGTNTEAFF	TGTGCCAGCAGCCGCGGGACAAACACTGAAGCTTTCTTT
TRBV11-3	NA	few	TRBJ2-3	CASSWLATDTQYF	TGTGCCAGCAGCTGGCTAGCAACAGATACGCAGTATTTT
TRBV6-5	NA	few	TRBJ2-7	CASSYSGGLVYEQYF	TGTGCCAGCAGTTACTCGGGCGGTCTGGTATACGAGCAGTACTTC
TRBV9	NA	many	TRBJ1-2	CASSVEGVVKYGYTF	TGTGCCAGCAGCGTAGAGGGAGTTGTGAAGTATGGCTACACCTTC
TRBV20-1	NA	NA	TRBJ1-1	CSALAKLNTEAFF	TGCAGTGCTTTGGCCAAGCTGAACACTGAAGCTTTCTTT
TRBV11-2	TRBD1	few	TRBJ2-3	CASSPDRGTQYF	TGTGCCAGCAGCCCGGACAGGGGTACGCAGTATTTT
TRBV4-2	NA	many	TRBJ2-3	CASSQGLPDTQYF	TGTGCCAGCAGCCAAGGTCTCCCAGATACGCAGTATTTT
TRBV29-1	TRBD2	few	TRBJ2-7	CSVLGTSEFYEQYF	TGCAGCGTCCTAGGGACTAGCGAGTTCTACGAGCAGTACTTC
TRBV10-3	NA	NA	TRBJ1-1	CAITAQGLTEAFF	TGTGCCATCACTGCCCAGGGCCTTACTGAAGCTTTCTTT
TRBV6-2/TRBV6-3	TRBD2	NA	TRBJ2-7	CASSPGLVFREQYF	TGTGCCAGCAGTCCCGGACTAGTTTTTCGCGAGCAGTACTTC
TRBV7-9	NA	few	TRBJ1-2	CASSLLASNYGYTF	TGTGCCAGCAGTCTTCTGGCGAGTAACTATGGCTACACCTTC
TRBV20-1	NA	few	TRBJ1-2	CSVGAGSYGYTF	TGCAGTGTGGGGGCAGGAAGCTATGGCTACACCTTC
TRBV3-1	NA	medium-sized	TRBJ2-7	CASSQGVAGSLEKYF	TGTGCCAGCAGCCAAGGAGTGGCAGGGTCGCTTGAAAAGTACTTC
TRBV5-1	NA	many	TRBJ2-7	CASSSTASSYEQYF	TGCGCCAGCAGCTCCACCGCAAGCTCCTACGAGCAGTACTTC
TRBV7-8	TRBD2	few	TRBJ2-1	CASSSFVAGGSYNEQFF	TGTGCCAGCAGCTCGTTCGTGGCGGGGGGCTCCTACAATGAGCAGTTCTTC
TRBV6-5	NA	few	TRBJ1-4	CASQGSEKLFF	TGTGCCAGCCAGGGGAGTGAAAAACTGTTTTTT
TRBV29-1	NA	NA	TRBJ2-1	CSAGTGEQFF	TGCAGCGCTGGGACTGGGGAGCAGTTCTTC
TRBV7-9	TRBD1	few	TRBJ2-3	CASSLVGTGDTDTQYF	TGTGCCAGCAGCTTAGTCGGGACAGGTGACACAGATACGCAGTATTTT
TRBV7-9	NA	few	TRBJ1-2	CASSETGFAYGYTF	TGTGCCAGCAGCGAGACAGGTTTCGCCTATGGCTACACCTTC
TRBV11-3	NA	NA	TRBJ2-1	CASSDRDPANNEQFF	TGTGCCAGCAGTGACCGGGACCCGGCGAACAATGAGCAGTTCTTC
TRBV5-5	TRBD1	few	TRBJ2-7	CASSPQTGVEQYF	TGTGCCAGCAGCCCCCAGACAGGGGTCGAGCAGTACTTC
TRBV7-9	NA	few	TRBJ2-3	CASSLDVVAVPVGTQYF	TGTGCCAGCAGCTTAGACGTCGTGGCGGTCCCCGTTGGTACGCAGTATTTT
TRBV7-9	NA	NA	TRBJ1-1	CASSPTSEAFF	TGTGCCAGCAGCCCCACTTCCGAAGCTTTCTTT
TRBV6-5	NA	few	TRBJ1-1	CASSYLSRMNTEAFF	TGTGCCAGCAGTTATTTATCCCGGATGAACACTGAAGCTTTCTTT
TRBV14	TRBD2	few	TRBJ2-1	CASSLLTSGKYNEQFF	TGTGCCAGCAGCCTATTAACTAGCGGGAAGTACAATGAGCAGTTCTTC
TRBV7-9	NA	few	TRBJ1-2	CASSLAPPRYGYTF	TGTGCCAGCAGCTTAGCGCCCCCACGCTATGGCTACACCTTC
TRBV15	TRBD2	few	TRBJ2-5	CATSSFLADQETQYF	TGTGCCACCAGCAGTTTTCTAGCGGACCAAGAGACCCAGTACTTC
TRBV3-2	NA	many	TRBJ2-3	CASSQARDRDRFFRTDTQYF	TGTGCCAGCAGCCAAGCCCGGGATCGGGACAGGTTTTTCCGCACAGATACGCAGTATTTT
TRBV4-1	NA	NA	TRBJ2-2	CASSHNTGELFF	TGCGCCAGCAGCCACAACACCGGGGAGCTGTTTTTT
TRBV15	NA	NA	TRBJ2-1	CATSRVGGGQSSYNEQFF	TGTGCCACCAGCAGAGTTGGGGGAGGACAGAGCTCCTACAATGAGCAGTTCTTC
TRBV5-1	TRBD2	NA	TRBJ2-3	CASKSTTSGRTDTQYF	TGCGCCAGTAAATCTACGACTAGCGGGAGGACAGATACGCAGTATTTT
TRBV2	NA	few	TRBJ2-2	CASRGELNTGELFF	TGTGCCAGCAGGGGGGAGTTGAACACCGGGGAGCTGTTTTTT
TRBV6-5	TRBD2	NA	TRBJ2-1	CASSYGAGVNNEQFF	TGTGCCAGCAGTTATGGAGCGGGAGTCAACAATGAGCAGTTCTTC